This TCR beta chain was found in a study of blood T cell repertoires in COVID-19. The wider study: Italy, Spain and the United States were the sources of the convalescent and acute COVID-19 samples.

The V end was cut by 2 bases, the J end by 6 bases, with 17 bases between. Germline V gene sequence: CDR1 SGHTA, CDR2 FQGTGA. The CDR3 covers 16 residues. Living in 24 US areas, the participants were between about 18 and 90 years of age. Researchers sorted participants into cohorts using their self-reported clinical history. In the original analysis: Amplified reference gene primers provided the basis for estimating nucleated cell counts. Clones were sequenced by immunoSEQ multiplex PCR, and TCRdb holds only the in-frame ones, with some missing. Clone size and V and J calls were adopted from that table, with D and trimming inferred from the DNA. The table lists approximately 260,000 clones, about nine tenths of them singletons.

Sample: PBMCs or T cells enriched from blood (not recorded which). This chain joins TRBV7-3 and TRBJ2-1; D remains ambiguous. The clonotype originates from a woman aged 55-69 years who had recovered from COVID-19. The CDR3 coding sequence is TGTGCCAGCAGCTTACATGGGCCATCCGTGGGCAATGAGCAGTTCTTC. Translated: CASSLHGPSVGNEQFF.